This T cell receptor beta chain stems from a study of blood T cell repertoires in COVID-19. Study at large: Researchers got acute and convalescent COVID-19 samples from the United States, Italy and Spain. The analysed material was cDNA or gDNA that came from T cells, B-cell-depleted T cells, or PBMCs.

Trimming removed 1 base at V and 3 bases at J, with 8 bases between. CDR1 is SGDLS, CDR2 YYNGEE, per germline. CDR3 length: 13 amino acids. A single count supports this clone. Authors' processing steps: Using reference gene primer amplification, nucleated cell counts were estimated. The method was immunoSEQ multiplex PCR; TCRdb's version includes in-frame clones alone and lacks a portion of them. V and J calls and clone size follow that table, whereas D and trimming were derived from the DNA. The sample carries about 140,000 clones, 87% recorded once. The source material was peripheral blood. This chain connects TRBV9 to TRBJ2-7, with D unresolved. This sequence was found in a woman in her forties with acute or convalescent COVID-19. The CDR3 coding sequence is TGTGCCAGCAGCGTAACAGTTGGCTACGAGCAGTACTTC. Its translation: CASSVTVGYEQYF. The full variable domain, its missing parts supplied by reference TRBV9 and TRBJ2-7, is DSGVTQTPKHLITATGQRVTLRCSPRSGDLSVYWYQQSLDQGLQFLIQYYNGEERAKGNILERFSAQQFPDLHSELNLSSLELGDSALYFCASSVTVGYEQYFGPGTRLTVT.